The clone carrying this TCR beta chain was found a few times. Its antigen is still unknown. This record comes from a study of shared clonotypes between healthy human individuals. Germline CDR1 and CDR2: SGHRS and YFSETQ. The ends were cut back, 1 base at V and 12 bases at J, with 11 bases in the middle. The CDR3 is 12 amino acids. Some clones are missing from TCRdb's copy, which holds only in-frame ones; the method was immunoSEQ multiplex PCR. In the table there are around 1.1 million clones, approximately 77% of which are singletons. Whole-study findings and limits: The diversity represented, both genetic and in exposure history, was limited by few donors.

Sequencing used memory CD4+ T cells from PBMCs. Subset: CD45RA-negative fraction. The sequence was collected from a man aged 18 to 30 in good health. Some clones in this sample may be carry-over from other donors' samples. This chain uses TRBV5-1 with TRBJ2-4; D is undetermined. The CDR3 sequence is CASSLIPGSQYF. The CDR3 nucleotides read TGCGCCAGCAGCTTGATCCCGGGTAGTCAGTACTTC. The full variable domain, with the rest looked up from reference TRBV5-1 and TRBJ2-4, is KAGVTQTPRYLIKTRGQQVTLSCSPISGHRSVSWYQQTPGQGLQFLFEYFSETQRNKGNFPGRFSGRQFSNSRSEMNVSTLELGDSALYLCASSLIPGSQYFGAGTRLSVL.